This T cell receptor (beta chain) was found in a study of T cell repertoires in cytomegalovirus infection. The study, taken as a whole, reports: HLA-C-restricted TCR beta clonotypes specific for CMV led the ex vivo response.

TCRdb reprocessed the reads via MiXCR and lists one record per CDR3 protein. The data show 700,000 to 900,000 distinct CDR3 sequences, about 28% seen once. The V end was cut by 6 bases, the J end by 3 bases, with 20 bases between. The germline V gene encodes CDR1 MNHEY and CDR2 SMNVEV (reference sequence). The CDR3 consists of 16 residues. The count of this clonotype is one. Antigen unknown. The receptor's source is a human donor in good health (CMV status not recorded). Some clones in this sample may be carry-over from other donors' samples. The chain uses TRBV27 and TRBJ1-1; D might be TRBD1 (6 bases). The sequencing used cultured CD8+ T cells from PBMCs, collected from culture after CMV antigen stimulation. CDR3 nucleotides: TGTGCCAGCAGACAGTCAGGGGTCATACGGCACACTGAAGCTTTCTTT. It codes for CASRQSGVIRHTEAFF.